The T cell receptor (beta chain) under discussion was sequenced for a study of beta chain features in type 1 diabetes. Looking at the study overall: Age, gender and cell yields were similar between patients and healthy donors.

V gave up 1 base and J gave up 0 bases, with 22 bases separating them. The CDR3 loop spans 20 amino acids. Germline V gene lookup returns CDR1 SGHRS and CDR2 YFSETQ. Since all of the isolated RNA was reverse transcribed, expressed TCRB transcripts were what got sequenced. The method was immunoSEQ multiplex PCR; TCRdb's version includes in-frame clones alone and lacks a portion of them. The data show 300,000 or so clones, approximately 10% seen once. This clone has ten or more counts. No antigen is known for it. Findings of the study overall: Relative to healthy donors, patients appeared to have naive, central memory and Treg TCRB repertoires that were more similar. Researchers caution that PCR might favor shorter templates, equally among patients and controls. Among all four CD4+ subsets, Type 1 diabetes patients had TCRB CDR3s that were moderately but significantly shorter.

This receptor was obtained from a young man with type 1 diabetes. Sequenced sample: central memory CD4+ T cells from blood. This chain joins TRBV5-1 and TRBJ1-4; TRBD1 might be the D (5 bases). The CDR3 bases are TGCGCCAGCAGCTTGACGCTCGGGCAGTCTGGGACCGCAACTAATGAAAAACTGTTTTTT. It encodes CASSLTLGQSGTATNEKLFF.